The entry below gives a single T cell receptor beta chain sequence along with its context. The record originates from a study of T cell changes during pregnancy in multiple sclerosis. CDR1 and CDR2 (germline): SGHAT, FQNNGV. The CDR3 covers 14 residues. V lost 5 bases to trimming and J lost 0 bases; unmatched junction nucleotides: 3. The assay was immunoSEQ multiplex PCR, and TCRdb's table has in-frame clones only and misses some. The sample includes around 66,000 clones, roughly 90% of them seen just once. The clonotype comes from a female donor in good health, enrolled as a control in a pregnancy study. The chain combines TRBV11-2 with TRBJ1-1; 7 nucleotides align to TRBD1. This specimen consisted of peripheral blood, obtained in the first trimester of pregnancy. The CDR3 loop reads CASSPTGMNTEAFF. Written as DNA, the CDR3 is TGTGCCAGCAGCCCGACAGGGATGAACACTGAAGCTTTCTTT.